This TCR beta chain was identified in a study of T cell clusters in autoimmune cytopenias. Points from the study as a whole: Primary autoimmune cytopenia patients appeared to lack physiological T cell clusters present in healthy donors.

Roughly 40,000 genome equivalents of blood DNA were amplified for TRB. Its frequency marks this clonotype as medium-sized (0.01 to 0.1%). What it binds is not known. TRB rearrangements were amplified by touch-down multiplex PCR with mixed TRB-A/B primers. Using the multiplex PCR reads, TCRdb records one entry per CDR3 protein without DNA. The table lists approximately 700 distinct CDR3 sequences, with approximately 30% in the top ten. The length of the CDR3 is 16 residues. The germline gives CDR1 SGHTA, CDR2 FQGTGA. In addition, the sample was reused for a study of T cell repertoires in aging, cancer and after chemotherapy. That paper notes: Untreated cancer patients had significantly lower blood TCR diversity than age-matched healthy donors.

This TCR was sampled from a human donor with chronic lymphocytic leukemia. The sample taken for sequencing was peripheral blood. The gene calls are TRBV7-3 and TRBJ2-5; TCRdb's D gene call, TRBD1, goes unchecked for lack of DNA. The CDR3: CASSLNGQGLGETQYF.